This section outlines one TCR beta chain sequence together with its context. Reverse transcription of extracted RNA yielded cDNA, which provided the sequencing template. The table came from immunoSEQ multiplex PCR; TCRdb's copy has only in-frame clones and leaves some out. The table records 170,000 or so clones, more than 60% of them present only once. This specimen belongs to a study of CD8+ T cells in alopecia areata. Across the study: Oral tofacitinib, 5 to 10 mg twice daily, was given in an open-label trial.

Looked up from germline, CDR1 is GTSNPN and CDR2 is SVGIG (reference sequence). V lost 2 bases, J lost 2 bases, and 14 bases lay in between. The CDR3 has 15 residues. The sequencing used CD4+ T cells sorted from blood, collected at week 0. V usage is TRBV30 and J usage is TRBJ2-3; D is unclear. The TCR was taken from a human donor with alopecia areata. Written as DNA, the CDR3 is TGTGCCTGGAGTCGAGAGTCCGATCCCACAGATACGCAGTATTTT. Translated, it gives CAWSRESDPTDTQYF. Full variable domain (remainder filled in from reference TRBV30 and TRBJ2-3): SQTIHQWPATLVQPVGSPLSLECTVEGTSNPNLYWYRQAAGRGLQLLFYSVGIGQISSEVPQNLSASRPQDRQFILSSKKLLLSDSGFYLCAWSRESDPTDTQYFGPGTRLTVL.